Below are 29 T cell receptor beta chains sequenced from a single sample in a study of T cells in Graves' hyperthyroidism and ophthalmopathy. There were TCR beta CDR3 regions amplified from RNA transcripts. An initial round of RT-PCR targeting the TCR CDR3 relied on the HTBI primer set. TCRdb re-analysed the multiplex PCR reads in MiXCR, keeping a single row per CDR3 protein. The sample shows hundreds of thousands of distinct CDR3 sequences, 40% to 55% of them seen only once. Specimen: peripheral blood or thyroid tissue (not recorded which). The receptor set was obtained from an adult man with Graves' disease, either hyperthyroidism or ophthalmopathy (not recorded which).

This clonotype was detected ten times or more. The J gene is TRBJ1-5, the V gene TRBV2; the D gene is possibly TRBD1 (5 bases). The V gene's germline CDR1 is SNHLY and CDR2 FYNNEI. Trimming removed 1 base at V and 6 bases at J, with 7 bases between. There are 13 residues in the CDR3. The CDR3 reads CASSEVQGQPQHF. The CDR3 coding sequence is TGTGCCAGCAGTGAAGTTCAGGGTCAGCCCCAGCATTTT.

This clonotype appeared many times. J is TRBJ1-2 and V is TRBV20-1, with D tentatively TRBD1 (6 bases). The CDR3 covers 14 residues. Germline V gives CDR1 DFQATT, CDR2 SNEGSKA (reference sequence). The V and J ends lost 0 bases and 6 bases respectively, with 14 bases between them. CDR3 DNA: TGCAGTGCTAGAGATCCCAGGGGAACAGATGGCTACACCTTC. Its protein is CSARDPRGTDGYTF.

In this sample, this clonotype turned up a few times. The V gene is TRBV9, the J gene TRBJ1-5, with TRBD1 matching over 7 bases. Germline CDR1 SGDLS, CDR2 YYNGEE. The CDR3 is made up of 15 amino acids. V was pared by 2 bases and J by 4 bases, with 6 bases of the junction left unmatched. This chain's CDR3 is CASSVAQGRNQPQHF. CDR3 sequence (DNA): TGTGCCAGCAGCGTTGCACAGGGGAGGAATCAGCCCCAGCATTTT.

The chain carries TRBV25-1 and TRBJ1-1, with D possibly TRBD1 on 6 matching bases. CDR3 length: 16 amino acids. Germline V CDR1 and CDR2: MGHDK, SYGVNS. Trimming shortened V by 4 bases and J by 1 base, and 16 bases separated the two germline ends. The CDR3 loop is CASSAYPGHPNTEAFF. In DNA form, the CDR3 reads TGTGCCAGCAGTGCCTACCCGGGACACCCGAACACTGAAGCTTTCTTT.

The table lists this clonotype with a few counts. The V gene is TRBV7-2, the J gene TRBJ2-7; maybe TRBD1 (5 bases). CDR3 length: 14 amino acids. CDR1 and CDR2 from the germline V gene are SGHTA and FQGNSA. V was cut by 5 bases and J by 7 bases, with 18 bases left in between. In DNA form, the CDR3 reads TGTGCCAGCAGCCAAGGTTTTGGGGCGCGAGAGCAGTACTTC. This codes for CASSQGFGAREQYF. The variable domain in full, completed from reference TRBV7-2 and TRBJ2-7, reads GAGVSQSPSNKVTEKGKDVELRCDPISGHTALYWYRQSLGQGLEFLIYFQGNSAPDKSGLPSDRFSAERTGGSVSTLTIQRTQQEDSAVYLCASSQGFGAREQYFGPGTRLTVT.

Ten or more counts support this clonotype. The chain has TRBV7-8 and TRBJ1-3, with D hard to call. Germline lookup yields CDR1 SGHVS and CDR2 FQNEAQ. Trimming removed 1 base from V and 5 bases from J, with 9 bases in between. The length of the CDR3 is 14 residues. The chain's CDR3 is CASSLDRIRNTIYF. The CDR3 DNA follows: TGTGCCAGCAGCTTAGATCGCATTAGAAACACCATATATTTT.

This clonotype was seen a handful of times. V is TRBV12-3 or TRBV12-4 and J is TRBJ1-6, with D possibly matching TRBD1 (6 bases). Trimming took off 2 bases at V and 9 bases at J, with 14 bases between the two ends. The CDR3 is 15 residues long. CDR3 sequence (DNA): TGTGCCAGCAGTTTATCAGAGGGGGTTGGTTCACCCCTCCACTTT. Residues: CASSLSEGVGSPLHF.

V usage is TRBV7-9 and J usage is TRBJ2-5, with a tentative D call TRBD2 (6 bases). CDR3 length: 14 amino acids. Germline lookup yields CDR1 SEHNR and CDR2 FQNEAQ (reference sequence). V lost 9 bases, J lost 6 bases, and 20 bases lay in between. CDR3 protein: CASSIEDRGKTQYF. CDR3 DNA sequence: TGTGCCAGTAGTATAGAAGATCGGGGGAAGACCCAGTACTTC.

The chain recombines TRBV2 with TRBJ1-3; D call uncertain. Trimming removed 6 bases at V and 3 bases at J, with 9 bases between. The CDR3 consists of 13 residues. The germline V gene has CDR1 SNHLY and CDR2 FYNNEI. The CDR3 DNA sequence: TGTGCCAGCAGACTTACTATTGGAAACACCATATATTTT. This codes for CASRLTIGNTIYF.

This clonotype was seen a handful of times. The chain employs TRBV2 and TRBJ1-5; no clear D. V dropped 2 bases and J dropped 3 bases, with 20 bases sitting between them. This CDR3 comprises 18 residues. From germline, CDR1 is SNHLY and CDR2 FYNNEI. The CDR3 nucleotides are TGTGCCAGCAGTGAAAAACTCCTGGCAGCCAGATACAATCAGCCCCAGCATTTT. It translates to CASSEKLLAARYNQPQHF.

The chain recombines TRBV5-1 with TRBJ1-2; D perhaps matches TRBD1 (6 bases). CDR1 and CDR2 (germline): SGHRS, YFSETQ. Trimming left V 7 bases short and J 8 bases short, with 21 bases between. This CDR3 spans 14 amino acids. The CDR3 sequence is CASRLTGSSEGYTF. The CDR3 DNA sequence: TGCGCCAGCCGCCTCACAGGGTCCTCTGAGGGCTACACCTTC.

The J gene is TRBJ2-2, the V gene TRBV19; D possibly corresponds to TRBD2 (5 bases). Germline V lookup: CDR1 LNHDA, CDR2 SQIVND (reference sequence). This CDR3 has 14 residues. V lost 0 bases and J 6 bases, leaving 8 bases between the germline ends. The CDR3 nucleotides read TGTGCCAGTAGTATAGATCCACTAGCCGGGGAGCTGTTTTTT. This gives the protein CASSIDPLAGELFF.

This clonotype has just a few counts. This chain connects TRBV29-1 to TRBJ1-2; D possibly corresponds to TRBD1 (5 bases). V shed 4 bases and J shed 4 bases, with 7 bases lying between them. The CDR3 totals 11 residues. Germline CDR1 and CDR2: SQVTM and ANQGSEA. The CDR3 region is CSVGGAYGYTF. In DNA, the CDR3 is TGCAGCGTTGGGGGCGCCTATGGCTACACCTTC.

Note on this clonotype: A much larger clone lies one base from this, so it may be a read error. This chain links TRBV2 with TRBJ2-3, with 10 bases matching TRBD1. CDR1 is SNHLY, CDR2 FYNNEI, per germline. This CDR3 has 14 amino acids. Trimming cost V 3 bases and J 6 bases; bases outside gene matches: 3. CDR3 in DNA: TGTGCCAGCAGTGAGGGGACAGGGGTGGATACGCAGTATTTT. Translating it yields CASSEGTGVDTQYF.

The CDR3 nucleotides are TGTGCCAGCCAGAGGGGTGGCTACCCTTCGGGCTACACCTTC. Protein: CASQRGGYPSGYTF. The rearrangement links TRBV6-1 to TRBJ1-2; D possibly corresponds to TRBD1 (5 bases). Germline-derived CDR1 and CDR2 are MNHNS and SASEGT. CDR3 size: 14 residues. The germline V and J ends were trimmed by 8 bases and 8 bases, with 21 bases remaining between them.

Worth noting for this clonotype: At one boundary the junction diverges from the germline segment, which might be a read error. The chain combines TRBV7-9 with TRBJ2-7; TRBD1 aligns across 9 bases. Germline V gene sequence: CDR1 SEHNR, CDR2 FQNEAQ (reference sequence). The CDR3 covers 15 residues. The CDR3: CASSQAGTGSNEQYF. The CDR3 DNA reads as TGCGCCAGCAGCCAAGCGGGGACAGGGAGCAACGAGCAGTACTTC.

Comments on this clonotype: A clone one base away is much larger, so this may be a read error. The rearrangement joins TRBV7-6 to TRBJ2-6; no firm D call. This CDR3 is 17 amino acids long. Looked up from germline, CDR1 is SGHVS and CDR2 is FNYEAQ. Trimming removed 2 bases at V and 0 bases at J, with 11 bases between. The CDR3 nucleotides read TGTGCCAGCAGCTTACGACAAACTATCTCTGGGGCCAACGTCCTGACTTTC. Protein: CASSLRQTISGANVLTF.

Only a few counts were recorded for this clonotype. Here the CDR3 DNA reads TGTGCCAGCAGTTTTGGGACCCAAGAGACCCAGTACTTC. Its protein is CASSFGTQETQYF. The chain combines TRBV28 with TRBJ2-5, with D perhaps being TRBD1 or TRBD2 (5 bases each). Trimming left V 3 bases short and J 1 base short, with 6 bases between. From germline, CDR1 is MDHEN and CDR2 SYDVKM. This CDR3 spans 13 amino acids.

The V call is TRBV20-1, the J call TRBJ2-5; possibly TRBD1 for D (6 bases). The length of the CDR3 is 13 residues. Per the germline V gene, CDR1 is DFQATT and CDR2 is SNEGSKA (reference sequence). With 0 bases removed from V and 9 bases from J, the gap between germline ends came to 14 bases. As DNA, the CDR3 is TGCAGTGCTAGAGATCGCCCAGGACAGCCCCAGTACTTC. Its protein is CSARDRPGQPQYF.

The V gene is TRBV2, the J gene TRBJ1-1; perhaps TRBD1 as D (5 bases). The CDR3 spans 16 residues. Germline CDR1 SNHLY, CDR2 FYNNEI. V lost 5 bases to trimming and J lost 4 bases, with 20 bases between them. The DNA for the CDR3 is TGTGCCAGCAGTTCGCGCAGGGCTTCGCGAAGCACTGAAGCTTTCTTT. It codes for CASSSRRASRSTEAFF.

The chain links TRBV7-6 to TRBJ1-1; D not certain. The ends were cut back, 5 bases at V and 0 bases at J, with 19 bases in the middle. CDR3 length: 17 residues. Germline V lookup: CDR1 SGHVS, CDR2 FNYEAQ. For the CDR3, the DNA is TGTGCCAGCAGCCCCCGGGCAACTCTGGATATGAACACTGAAGCTTTCTTT. Its translation is CASSPRATLDMNTEAFF.

V gene TRBV25-1 combines with J gene TRBJ1-4; 7 nucleotides match TRBD1. Per the germline V gene, CDR1 is MGHDK and CDR2 is SYGVNS. The CDR3 sequence is 13 residues long. J was trimmed by 8 bases and V by 8 bases; bases with no gene match: 8. CDR3 sequence: CASVARGDEKLFF. In DNA, the CDR3 is TGTGCCAGCGTTGCCAGGGGGGACGAAAAACTGTTTTTT.

This clonotype was recorded at least ten times. The rearrangement links TRBV24-1 to TRBJ1-5; 7 nucleotides line up with TRBD1. The CDR3 sequence is 14 residues long. Germline values: CDR1 KGHDR, CDR2 SFDVKD. V dropped 4 bases and J dropped 6; count of bases not matched to a gene: 5. The CDR3 region has the DNA TGTGCCACCAGTGACGGAGGGGGCGGTCAGCCCCAGCATTTT. Protein: CATSDGGGGQPQHF.

The genes are TRBV2 and TRBJ1-5, with unresolved D. Germline CDR1 reads SNHLY; CDR2 reads FYNNEI. The CDR3 is 13 amino acids. With 9 bases removed from V and 0 bases from J, the gap between germline ends came to 9 bases. The CDR3 DNA is TGTGCCAGAGGTGTGATTAGCAATCAGCCCCAGCATTTT. It translates to CARGVISNQPQHF.

This clonotype has more than one count but fewer than ten. This chain joins TRBV20-1 and TRBJ1-1, with a possible D match to TRBD1 (5 bases). V gave up 1 base and J gave up 7 bases, with 22 bases separating them. Germline-derived CDR1 and CDR2 are DFQATT and SNEGSKA (reference sequence). The CDR3 totals 16 residues. The CDR3, as DNA: TGCAGTGCTAGAGGGGGACTCAGGGAAGGTGGGAATGAAGCTTTCTTT. Translation: CSARGGLREGGNEAFF.

This clonotype was counted a single time. The chain employs TRBV10-3 and TRBJ1-1, with D perhaps TRBD1 (5 bases). V dropped 6 bases and J dropped 6 bases, with 11 bases sitting between them. The CDR3 loop spans 12 amino acids. CDR1 ENHRY and CDR2 SYGVKD come from the germline V gene. The CDR3 spells CAISPAGAEAFF. The CDR3 coding sequence is TGTGCCATCAGCCCGGCGGGGGCTGAAGCTTTCTTT.

The rearrangement uses TRBV7-9 and TRBJ2-5; 9 nucleotides match TRBD2. Unmatched junction bases numbered 5, after V lost 5 bases and J lost 1 base. There are 15 residues in the CDR3. Germline-derived CDR1 and CDR2 are SEHNR and FQNEAQ (reference sequence). CDR3 in amino acids: CASSQVAGAQETQYF. DNA of the CDR3: TGTGCCAGCAGCCAAGTAGCGGGGGCCCAAGAGACCCAGTACTTC.

Written as DNA, the CDR3 is TGTGCCAGCAGTTACGGGGAGGGCGACTCACCCCTCCACTTT. This translates into CASSYGEGDSPLHF. The rearrangement links TRBV6-2 or TRBV6-3 to TRBJ1-6; D gene ambiguous. Germline V gives CDR1 MNHEY, CDR2 SVGEGT. With 2 bases removed from V and 10 bases from J, the gap between germline ends came to 12 bases. CDR3 size: 14 residues.

The V call is TRBV29-1, the J call TRBJ2-5, with D uncertain. V dropped 0 bases and J dropped 4 bases, with 9 bases sitting between them. Germline CDR1 and CDR2: SQVTM and ANQGSEA. This CDR3 spans 13 amino acids. CDR3 bases: TGCAGCGTTGAAGAAGGGCTTGTAGAGACCCAGTACTTC. It yields the protein CSVEEGLVETQYF.